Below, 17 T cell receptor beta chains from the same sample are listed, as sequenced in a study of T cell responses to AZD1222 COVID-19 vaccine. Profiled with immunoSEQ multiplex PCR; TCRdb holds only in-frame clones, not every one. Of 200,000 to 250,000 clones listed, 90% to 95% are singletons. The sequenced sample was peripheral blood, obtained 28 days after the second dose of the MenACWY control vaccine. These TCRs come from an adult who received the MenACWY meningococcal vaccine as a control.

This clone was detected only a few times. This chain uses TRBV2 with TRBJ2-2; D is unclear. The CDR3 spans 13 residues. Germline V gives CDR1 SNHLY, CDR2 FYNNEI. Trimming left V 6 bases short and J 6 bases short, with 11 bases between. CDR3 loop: CASRDYYSGELFF. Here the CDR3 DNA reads TGTGCCAGCAGGGATTATTATTCCGGGGAGCTGTTTTTT.

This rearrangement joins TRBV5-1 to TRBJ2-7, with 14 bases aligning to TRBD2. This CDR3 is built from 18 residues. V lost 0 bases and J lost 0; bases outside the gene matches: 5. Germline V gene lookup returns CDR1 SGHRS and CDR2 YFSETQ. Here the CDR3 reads CASSLDGTSGGYSYEQYF. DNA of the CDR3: TGCGCCAGCAGCTTGGATGGGACTAGCGGGGGTTACTCCTACGAGCAGTACTTC.

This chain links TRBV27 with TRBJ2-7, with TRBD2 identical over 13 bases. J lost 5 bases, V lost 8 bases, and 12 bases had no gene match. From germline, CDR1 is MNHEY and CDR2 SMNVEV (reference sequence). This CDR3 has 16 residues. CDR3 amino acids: CASHGTSGINFHEQYF. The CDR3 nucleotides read TGTGCCAGCCATGGGACTAGCGGGATAAACTTCCACGAGCAGTACTTC.

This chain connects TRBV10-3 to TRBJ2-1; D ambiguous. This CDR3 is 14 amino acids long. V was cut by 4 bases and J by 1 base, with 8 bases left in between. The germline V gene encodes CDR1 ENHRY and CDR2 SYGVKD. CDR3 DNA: TGTGCCATCAGTGGAGGCGGTTCCTACAATGAGCAGTTCTTC. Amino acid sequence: CAISGGGSYNEQFF.

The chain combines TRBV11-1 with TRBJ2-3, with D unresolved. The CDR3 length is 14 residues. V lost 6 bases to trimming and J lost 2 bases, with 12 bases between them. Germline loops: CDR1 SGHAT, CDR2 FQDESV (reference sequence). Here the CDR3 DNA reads TGTGCCAGCAGAAGGTTCGGAAACACAGATACGCAGTATTTT. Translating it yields CASRRFGNTDTQYF.

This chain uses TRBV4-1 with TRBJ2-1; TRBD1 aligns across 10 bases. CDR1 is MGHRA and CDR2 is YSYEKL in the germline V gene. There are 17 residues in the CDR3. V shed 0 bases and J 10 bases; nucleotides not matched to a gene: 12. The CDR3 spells CASSQEVTGTGEREQFF. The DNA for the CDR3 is TGCGCCAGCAGCCAAGAGGTAACAGGGACAGGGGAAAGGGAGCAGTTCTTC.

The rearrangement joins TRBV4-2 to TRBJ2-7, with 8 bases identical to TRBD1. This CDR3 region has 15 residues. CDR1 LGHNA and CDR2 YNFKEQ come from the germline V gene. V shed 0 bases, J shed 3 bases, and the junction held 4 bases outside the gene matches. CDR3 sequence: CASSQEGTGNYEQYF. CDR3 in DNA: TGTGCCAGCAGCCAAGAGGGGACAGGTAACTACGAGCAGTACTTC.

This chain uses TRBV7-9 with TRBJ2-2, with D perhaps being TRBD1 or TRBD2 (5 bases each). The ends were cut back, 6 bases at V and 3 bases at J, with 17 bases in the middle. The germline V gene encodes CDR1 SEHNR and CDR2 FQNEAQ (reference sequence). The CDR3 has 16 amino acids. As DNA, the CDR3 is TGTGCCAGCAGATCTGGGACCGACAGTTACACCGGGGAGCTGTTTTTT. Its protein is CASRSGTDSYTGELFF.

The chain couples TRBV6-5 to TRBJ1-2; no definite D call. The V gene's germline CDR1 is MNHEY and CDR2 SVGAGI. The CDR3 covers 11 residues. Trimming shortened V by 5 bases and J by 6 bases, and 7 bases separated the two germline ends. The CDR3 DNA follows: TGTGCCAGCAGTCACGGGGATGGCTACACCTTC. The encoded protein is CASSHGDGYTF.

The CDR3 is CASSASFNEQFF. Written as DNA, the CDR3 is TGTGCCAGCAGTGCGTCGTTCAATGAGCAGTTCTTC. The chain employs TRBV28 and TRBJ2-1; no definite D call. The CDR3 runs 12 residues. V lost 5 bases to trimming and J lost 6 bases, with 8 bases between them. Per germline, CDR1 MDHEN and CDR2 SYDVKM. Supplemented by reference TRBV28 and TRBJ2-1, the full variable domain reads DVKVTQSSRYLVKRTGEKVFLECVQDMDHENMFWYRQDPGLGLRLIYFSYDVKMKEKGDIPEGYSVSREKKERFSLILESASTNQTSMYLCASSASFNEQFFGPGTRLTVL.

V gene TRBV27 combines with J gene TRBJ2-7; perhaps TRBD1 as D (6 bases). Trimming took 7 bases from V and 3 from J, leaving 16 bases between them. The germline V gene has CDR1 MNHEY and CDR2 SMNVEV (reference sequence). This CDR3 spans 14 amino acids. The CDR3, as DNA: TGTGCCAGCAACCCCGGGACATTAGGCTACGAGCAGTACTTC. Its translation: CASNPGTLGYEQYF.

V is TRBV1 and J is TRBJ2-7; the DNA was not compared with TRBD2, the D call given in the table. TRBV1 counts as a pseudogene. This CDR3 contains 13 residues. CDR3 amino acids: CTSSQDRGDFQYF. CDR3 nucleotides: TGCACCAGCAGCCAAGATCGGGGGGACTTTCAGTACTTC.

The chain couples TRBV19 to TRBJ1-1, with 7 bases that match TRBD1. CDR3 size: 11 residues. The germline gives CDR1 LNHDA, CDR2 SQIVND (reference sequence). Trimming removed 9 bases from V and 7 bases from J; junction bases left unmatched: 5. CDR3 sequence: CASKTGNEAFF. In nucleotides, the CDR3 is TGTGCCAGCAAGACAGGGAATGAAGCTTTCTTT.

The CDR3 here is CASSSPGTGLNEKLFF. In DNA form, the CDR3 reads TGTGCCAGCAGTTCCCCCGGGACAGGACTTAATGAAAAACTGTTTTTT. This sequence joins TRBV28 and TRBJ1-4; 8 nucleotides align to TRBD1. CDR3 size: 16 residues. Germline V gives CDR1 MDHEN, CDR2 SYDVKM. J gave up 4 bases and V 4 bases, and 8 bases lay outside the gene matches.

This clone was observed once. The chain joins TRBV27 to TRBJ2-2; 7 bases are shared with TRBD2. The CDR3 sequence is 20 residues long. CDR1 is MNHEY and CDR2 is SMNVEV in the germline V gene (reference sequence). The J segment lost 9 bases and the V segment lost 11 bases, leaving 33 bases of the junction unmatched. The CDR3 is CAPLSLAKLGLAEYHRELFF. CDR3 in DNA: TGTGCCCCCCTCTCCCTGGCCAAGTTGGGGCTAGCGGAGTACCACCGGGAGCTGTTTTTT.

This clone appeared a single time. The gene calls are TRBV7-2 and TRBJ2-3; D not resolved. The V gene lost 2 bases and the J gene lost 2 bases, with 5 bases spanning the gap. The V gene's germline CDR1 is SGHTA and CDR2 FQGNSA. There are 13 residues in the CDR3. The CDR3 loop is CASSLQHTDTQYF. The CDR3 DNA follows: TGTGCCAGCAGCTTACAACACACAGATACGCAGTATTTT.

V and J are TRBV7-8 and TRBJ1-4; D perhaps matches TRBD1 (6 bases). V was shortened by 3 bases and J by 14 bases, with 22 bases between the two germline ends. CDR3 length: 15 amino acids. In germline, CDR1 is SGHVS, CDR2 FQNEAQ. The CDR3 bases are TGTGCCAGCAGCTTTAGGACAGCCGGAAACTTGGGCCTGTTTTTT. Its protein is CASSFRTAGNLGLFF.